A single sample gave rise to the 7 T cell receptor beta chains below, sequenced in a study of a mutant IDH1 vaccine in newly diagnosed glioma. Sample time point: baseline, week 1 (first vaccination visit). Indicated treatment: pre-vaccination baseline after standard-of-care therapy. TCRdb's table, derived via immunoSEQ multiplex PCR, lists solely in-frame clones and lacks some. The sample lists tens of thousands of clones, around 79% occurring once. Sequencing was performed on PBMCs, taken from a glioma patient treated with radiotherapy, temozolomide or both. All receptors come from a man aged 35-49 years with glioma. Some clones in this sample may be carry-over from other donors' samples.

V and J are TRBV6-1 and TRBJ1-5; no reliable D call. The V and J ends lost 1 base and 7 bases respectively, with 11 bases between them. Germline CDR1 MNHNS, CDR2 SASEGT. The CDR3 is made up of 14 amino acids. DNA of the CDR3: TGTGCCAGCAGTGAAGTGGCGGGCTGGCAGCCCCAGCATTTT. Its protein is CASSEVAGWQPQHF.

Here the CDR3 DNA reads TGTGCCAGCAGTGTGATCCGGGGAAACACCATATATTTT. It specifies CASSVIRGNTIYF. The V and J genes are TRBV2 and TRBJ1-3, with no clear D. This CDR3 spans 13 amino acids. With 4 bases removed from V and 4 bases from J, the gap between germline ends came to 8 bases. Germline assignment: CDR1 SNHLY and CDR2 FYNNEI. The variable domain in full, completed from reference TRBV2 and TRBJ1-3, reads EPEVTQTPSHQVTQMGQEVILRCVPISNHLYFYWYRQILGQKVEFLVSFYNNEISEKSEIFDDQFSVERPDGSNFTLKIRSTKLEDSAMYFCASSVIRGNTIYFGEGSWLTVV.

V usage is TRBV30 and J usage is TRBJ1-3; the D is unclear. Germline CDR1 GTSNPN, CDR2 SVGIG (reference sequence). V was trimmed by 0 bases and J by 0 bases, leaving 3 bases between them. CDR3 length: 13 residues. This CDR3 is CAWSVNSGNTIYF. The CDR3 DNA reads as TGTGCCTGGAGTGTCAACTCTGGAAACACCATATATTTT.

The rearrangement links TRBV4-1 to TRBJ2-1; D unresolved. Germline V gene sequence: CDR1 MGHRA, CDR2 YSYEKL. This CDR3 contains 14 residues. Trimming cost V 7 bases and J 6 bases, with 16 bases left between them. This CDR3 is CASMTLAPFNEQFF. The CDR3 nucleotides read TGCGCCAGCATGACGCTCGCCCCGTTCAATGAGCAGTTCTTC.

The chain has TRBV2 and TRBJ1-6; D uncertain. The CDR3 sequence is 12 residues long. Looked up from germline, CDR1 is SNHLY and CDR2 is FYNNEI. The V gene lost 3 bases and the J gene lost 9 bases, with 6 bases spanning the gap. The CDR3: CASSDIFSPLHF. DNA for the CDR3: TGTGCCAGCAGTGATATTTTTTCACCCCTCCACTTT.

The V and J genes are TRBV30 and TRBJ1-4, with a possible D match to TRBD1 (6 bases). This CDR3 is 14 amino acids long. CDR1 and CDR2 (germline): GTSNPN, SVGIG (reference sequence). V dropped 2 bases and J dropped 5 bases, with 12 bases sitting between them. The CDR3 coding sequence is TGTGCCTGGAGTCCGGGACAAGAAAATGAAAAACTGTTTTTT. Translation: CAWSPGQENEKLFF.

This clone was counted a few times. V usage is TRBV4-2 and J usage is TRBJ2-7; possibly TRBD2 for D (5 bases). Germline values: CDR1 LGHNA, CDR2 YNFKEQ. The CDR3 has 16 residues. With 0 bases removed from V and 3 bases from J, the gap between germline ends came to 15 bases. CDR3 coding DNA: TGTGCCAGCAGCCAAGAACTAAGCTCGGGGTTCTACGAGCAGTACTTC. This sequence encodes CASSQELSSGFYEQYF.